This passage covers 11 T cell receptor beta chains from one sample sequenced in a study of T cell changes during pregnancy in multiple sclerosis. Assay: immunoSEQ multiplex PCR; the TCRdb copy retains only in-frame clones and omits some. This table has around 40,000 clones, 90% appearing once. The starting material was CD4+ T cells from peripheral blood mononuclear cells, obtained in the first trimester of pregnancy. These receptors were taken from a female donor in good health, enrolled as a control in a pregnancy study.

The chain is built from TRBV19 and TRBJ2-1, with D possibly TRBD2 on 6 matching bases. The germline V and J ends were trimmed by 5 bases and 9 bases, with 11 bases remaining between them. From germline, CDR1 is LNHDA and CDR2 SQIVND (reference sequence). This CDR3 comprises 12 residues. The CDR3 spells CASSRLVGEQFF. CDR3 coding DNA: TGTGCCAGTAGTCGACTAGTAGGTGAGCAGTTCTTC.

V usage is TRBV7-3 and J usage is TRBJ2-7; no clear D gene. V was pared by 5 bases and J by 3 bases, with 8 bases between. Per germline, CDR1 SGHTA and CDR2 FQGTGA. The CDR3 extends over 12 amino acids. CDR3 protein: CASSLDNYEQYF. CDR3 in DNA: TGTGCCAGCAGCCTTGACAACTACGAGCAGTACTTC. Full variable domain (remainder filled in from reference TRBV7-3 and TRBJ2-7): GAGVSQTPSNKVTEKGKYVELRCDPISGHTALYWYRQSLGQGPEFLIYFQGTGAADDSGLPNDRFFAVRPEGSVSTLKIQRTERGDSAVYLCASSLDNYEQYFGPGTRLTVT.

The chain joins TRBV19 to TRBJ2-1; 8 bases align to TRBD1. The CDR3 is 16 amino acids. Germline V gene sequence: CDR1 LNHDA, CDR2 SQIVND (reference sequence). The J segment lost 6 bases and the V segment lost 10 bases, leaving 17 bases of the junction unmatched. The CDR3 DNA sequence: TGTGCCACCAGCGGCCGGGGCAGGGGGCTCTCCAATGAGCAGTTCTTC. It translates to CATSGRGRGLSNEQFF.

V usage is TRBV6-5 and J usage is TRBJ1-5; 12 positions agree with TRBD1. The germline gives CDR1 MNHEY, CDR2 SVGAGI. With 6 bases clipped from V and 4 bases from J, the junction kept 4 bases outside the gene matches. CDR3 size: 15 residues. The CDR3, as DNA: TGTGCCAGCAGCCGGGACAGGGGGCCAAATCAGCCCCAGCATTTT. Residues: CASSRDRGPNQPQHF.

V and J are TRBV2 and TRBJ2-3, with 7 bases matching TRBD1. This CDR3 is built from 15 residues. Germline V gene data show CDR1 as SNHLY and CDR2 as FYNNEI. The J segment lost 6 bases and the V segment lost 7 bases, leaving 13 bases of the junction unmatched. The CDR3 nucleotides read TGTGCCAGCATTCGGGACAGACCGATGGGGGATACGCAGTATTTT. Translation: CASIRDRPMGDTQYF.

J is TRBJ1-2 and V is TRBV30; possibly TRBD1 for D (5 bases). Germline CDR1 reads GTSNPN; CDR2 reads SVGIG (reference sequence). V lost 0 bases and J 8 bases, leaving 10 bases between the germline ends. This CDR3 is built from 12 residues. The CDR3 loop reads CAWSVRGNGYTF. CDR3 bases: TGTGCCTGGAGTGTACGGGGGAACGGCTACACCTTC.

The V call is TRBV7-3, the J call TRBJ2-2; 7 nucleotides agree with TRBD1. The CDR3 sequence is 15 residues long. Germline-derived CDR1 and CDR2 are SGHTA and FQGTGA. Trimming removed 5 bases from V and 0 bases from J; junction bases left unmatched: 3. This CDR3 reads CASSLGTANTGELFF. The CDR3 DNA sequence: TGTGCCAGCAGCCTTGGGACAGCGAACACCGGGGAGCTGTTTTTT.

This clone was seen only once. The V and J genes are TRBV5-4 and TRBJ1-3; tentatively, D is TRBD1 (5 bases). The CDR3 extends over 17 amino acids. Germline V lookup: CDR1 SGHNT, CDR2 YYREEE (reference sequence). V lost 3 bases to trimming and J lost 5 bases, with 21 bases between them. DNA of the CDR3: TGTGCCAGCAGCTCGGGACGGGGCCCGGGAGGAAGAAACACCATATATTTT. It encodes CASSSGRGPGGRNTIYF.

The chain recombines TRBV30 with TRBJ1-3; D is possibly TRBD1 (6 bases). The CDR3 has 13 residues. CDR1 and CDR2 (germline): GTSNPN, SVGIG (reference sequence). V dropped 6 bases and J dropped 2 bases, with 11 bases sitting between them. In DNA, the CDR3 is TGTGCCTGCCCCTCAGGGGCTGGAAACACCATATATTTT. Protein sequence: CACPSGAGNTIYF.

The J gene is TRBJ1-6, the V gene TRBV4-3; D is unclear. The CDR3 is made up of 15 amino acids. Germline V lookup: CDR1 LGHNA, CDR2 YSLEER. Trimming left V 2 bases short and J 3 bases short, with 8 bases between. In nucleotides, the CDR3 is TGCGCCAGCAGCCAACTAGCTTTCTATAATTCACCCCTCCACTTT. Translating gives CASSQLAFYNSPLHF.

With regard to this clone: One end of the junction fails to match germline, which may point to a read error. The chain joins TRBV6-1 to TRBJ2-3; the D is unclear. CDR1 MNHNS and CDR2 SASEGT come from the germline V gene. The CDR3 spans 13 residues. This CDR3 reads CASTDGRTATQYF. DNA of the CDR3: TGTGCCAGCACCGACGGCCGAACAGCTACGCAGTATTTT.